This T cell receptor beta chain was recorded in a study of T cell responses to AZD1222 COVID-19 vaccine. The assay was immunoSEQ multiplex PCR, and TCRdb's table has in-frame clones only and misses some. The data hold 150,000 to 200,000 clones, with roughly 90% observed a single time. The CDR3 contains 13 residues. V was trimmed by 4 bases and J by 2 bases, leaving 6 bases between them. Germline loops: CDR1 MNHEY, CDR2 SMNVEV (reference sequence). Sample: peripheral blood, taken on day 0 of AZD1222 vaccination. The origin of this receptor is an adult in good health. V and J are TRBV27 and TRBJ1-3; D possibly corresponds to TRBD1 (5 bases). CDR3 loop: CASSSGPGNTIYF. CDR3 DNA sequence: TGTGCCAGCAGTTCGGGGCCTGGAAACACCATATATTTT.